These 8 T cell receptor beta chains share one sample of origin, sequenced in a study of shared clonotypes between healthy human individuals. Some clones are missing from TCRdb's copy, which holds only in-frame ones; the method was immunoSEQ multiplex PCR. The table has millions of clones, approximately 95% seen once. The sample consisted of naive CD4+ T cells from PBMCs. Subset specified: CD45RA+ positively selected. All receptors come from a man younger than 30 in good health. Some clones in this sample may be carry-over from other donors' samples.

There are a few counts of this clone. V and J are TRBV18 and TRBJ1-1; 8 bases map to TRBD1. Germline trimming cut 3 bases from V and 1 base from J; bases unmatched to any gene: 4. The CDR3 spans 15 residues. From germline, CDR1 is KGHSH and CDR2 LQKENI. In DNA, the CDR3 is TGTGCCAGCTCACCCAATGACAGGGGGAACACTGAAGCTTTCTTT. Translating it yields CASSPNDRGNTEAFF.

This chain uses TRBV5-1 with TRBJ2-1; possible D gene TRBD2, 6 bases. The CDR3 is made up of 16 amino acids. Trimming took off 4 bases at V and 7 bases at J, with 21 bases between the two ends. CDR1 is SGHRS, CDR2 YFSETQ, per germline. Here the CDR3 DNA reads TGCGCCAGCAGCCCCGTCGGGGGTAGCCAAGTTAATGAGCAGTTCTTC. Residues: CASSPVGGSQVNEQFF. The full variable domain, completed using reference TRBV5-1 and TRBJ2-1, is KAGVTQTPRYLIKTRGQQVTLSCSPISGHRSVSWYQQTPGQGLQFLFEYFSETQRNKGNFPGRFSGRQFSNSRSEMNVSTLELGDSALYLCASSPVGGSQVNEQFFGPGTRLTVL.

V is TRBV4-2 and J is TRBJ2-7; TRBD1 is a possible D gene (6 bases). This CDR3 is built from 15 residues. Germline CDR1 is LGHNA and CDR2 is YNFKEQ. V lost 1 base to trimming and J lost 4 bases, with 14 bases between them. The CDR3 DNA reads as TGTGCCAGCAGCCAAGTATGGGACATTGCTTACGAGCAGTACTTC. Its translation: CASSQVWDIAYEQYF.

This chain connects TRBV19 to TRBJ2-1, with 12 bases aligning to TRBD2. The CDR3 loop spans 15 amino acids. Germline V gives CDR1 LNHDA, CDR2 SQIVND (reference sequence). Trimming took 6 bases from V and 8 from J; bases not matched to a gene: 8. The CDR3 here is CASRLTSGRLDEQFF. CDR3 coding DNA: TGTGCCAGTAGGCTAACTAGCGGGAGGTTGGATGAGCAGTTCTTC.

V is TRBV6-1 and J is TRBJ1-1; D gene unclear. Germline CDR1 is MNHNS and CDR2 is SASEGT. CDR3 length equals 14 residues. The germline V and J ends were trimmed by 4 bases and 1 base, with 10 bases remaining between them. This chain's CDR3 is CASSVNPQNTEAFF. The DNA of the CDR3 is TGTGCCAGCAGTGTCAACCCACAGAACACTGAAGCTTTCTTT.

The gene calls are TRBV11-2 and TRBJ2-2; D ambiguous. V lost 1 base, J lost 0 bases, and 9 bases lay in between. Germline V lookup: CDR1 SGHAT, CDR2 FQNNGV. This CDR3 has 16 residues. CDR3 nucleotide sequence: TGTGCCAGCAGCTTAGGACGGTTAGCGAACACCGGGGAGCTGTTTTTT. Amino acids: CASSLGRLANTGELFF.

As for this clone: This specimen includes other DNA sequences encoding the same CDR3. V is TRBV18 and J is TRBJ1-4, with 9 nucleotides matching TRBD1. The CDR3 loop spans 14 amino acids. The V and J ends lost 4 bases and 6 bases, in that order; junction bases with no gene match: 3. Germline values: CDR1 KGHSH, CDR2 LQKENI. CDR3 sequence: CASSQQGADEKLFF. The CDR3 nucleotides read TGTGCCAGCTCACAACAGGGGGCAGATGAAAAACTGTTTTTT.

The DNA of the CDR3 is TGCGCCAGCAGCCAAGAAAGGGATGGCTACGAGCAGTACTTC. Protein product: CASSQERDGYEQYF. This chain uses TRBV4-1 with TRBJ2-7, with D uncertain. Germline assignment: CDR1 MGHRA and CDR2 YSYEKL. The V and J ends lost 0 bases and 3 bases respectively, with 9 bases between them. This CDR3 region has 14 residues.